The present T cell receptor beta chain was sequenced within a study of spatial heterogeneity in lung cancer. Study in general: Raw-read counts averaged over ten per unique TCR and UMI combination. Study conclusions and caveats: One measure, the expanded intratumoral alpha and beta TCR count, tracked tumor mutation counts. Ubiquitous expanded TCR counts tracked ubiquitous nonsynonymous mutations; regional expanded TCR counts tracked regional nonsynonymous mutations.

TCRdb re-analysed the 5' RACE reads in MiXCR, keeping a single row per CDR3 protein. This table holds more than 2,500 distinct CDR3 sequences, about 49% found once. Regarding time point: sample taken at primary tumor resection. Unsorted tumor, nontumor lung tissue or cryopreserved PBMC supplied the whole RNA. The length of the CDR3 is 12 residues. Germline values: CDR1 KGHSH, CDR2 LQKENI. V lost 3 bases, J lost 8 bases, and 5 bases lay in between. By sample share, this clonotype is medium-sized. Its antigen is undetermined. This beta chain came through as a stray read in a library set up for alpha chains, and its size says little.

The J gene is TRBJ1-6, the V gene TRBV18; D gene unclear. This TCR was sampled from a male donor with early-stage non-small cell lung cancer. The sequenced sample was lung tumor tissue, obtained at surgery. The CDR3 DNA sequence: TGTGCCAGCTCACCTACGGATTCACCCCTCCACTTT. This gives the protein CASSPTDSPLHF.